This is a list of T cell receptor beta chains from one sample in a study of blood T cell repertoires in COVID-19. The table came from immunoSEQ multiplex PCR; TCRdb's copy has only in-frame clones and leaves some out. The sample consists of under 300,000 clones, approximately 91% of them appearing once. Sequencing was done on a sample of PBMCs or T cells enriched from blood (not recorded which). The receptors shown here come from a woman in her thirties or forties who had recovered from COVID-19. Each CDR3 is given with its conserved first and last residue. The D gene is left open where the match is weak. Clone size is stated in some rows and not others, as once, few, many or a class when expanded.

TRBD2	TRBV4-3	.	TRBJ2-2	TGCGCCAGCAGCCAAGATCAACTAGCGGGAGGGGAGCTGTTTTTT	CASSQDQLAGGELFF
.	TRBV2	.	TRBJ1-6	TGTGCCAGCAGTGAGAGGTGGGCTAGGGGTAATTCACCCCTCCACTTT	CASSERWARGNSPLHF
.	TRBV18	.	TRBJ1-6	TGTGCCAGCTCACCAGTACAAAATTCACCCCTCCACTTT	CASSPVQNSPLHF
.	TRBV5-1	.	TRBJ2-5	TGCGCCAGCAGCTTCAGTTTCCAGGAACAAGAGACCCAGTACTTC	CASSFSFQEQETQYF
TRBD2	TRBV11-2	.	TRBJ2-7	TGTGCCAGCAGCTTGGGACTAGCGGGGACCCTGGGGGAGCAGTACTTC	CASSLGLAGTLGEQYF
TRBD2	TRBV5-1	.	TRBJ2-3	TGCGCCAGCAGCTTGAGGCTAGCGGACACAGATACGCAGTATTTT	CASSLRLADTDTQYF
.	TRBV10-3	once	TRBJ1-3	TGTGCCATCGGGGGGGGACCGGGCTCTGGAAACACCATATATTTT	CAIGGGPGSGNTIYF
.	TRBV9	.	TRBJ1-5	TGTGCCAGCAGCGCCGGGGGAGGGGGCAATCAGCCCCAGCATTTT	CASSAGGGGNQPQHF
.	TRBV6-5	.	TRBJ1-6	TGTGCCAGCAGTCGCGATCATGCTACCCTCCACTTT	CASSRDHATLHF
TRBD2	TRBV9	.	TRBJ2-1	TGTGCCAGCGAGGCAAGCGGGAGCTCCTACAATGAGCAGTTCTTC	CASEASGSSYNEQFF
.	TRBV30	.	TRBJ1-2	TGTGCCTGGAGTGTACATGGAGGCTATGGCTACACCTTC	CAWSVHGGYGYTF
.	TRBV6-2/TRBV6-3	few	TRBJ2-3	TGTGCCAGCAGTTATGGAGGGGCCGGAGATACGCAGTATTTT	CASSYGGAGDTQYF
.	TRBV19	.	TRBJ1-5	TGTGCCAGTAGTGGAACGAAACAGGGATCCAATCAGCCCCAGCATTTT	CASSGTKQGSNQPQHF
.	TRBV9	.	TRBJ2-1	TGTGCCAGCAGCGTAGACAGGGTGGGATTGAATGAGCAGTTCTTC	CASSVDRVGLNEQFF
TRBD1	TRBV30	.	TRBJ2-7	TGTGCCTGGAGAGGAGGACAGGCCTCCTACGAGCAGTACTTC	CAWRGGQASYEQYF
TRBD1	TRBV5-1	.	TRBJ1-2	TGCGCCAAGGACAGGGAAGCTAACTATGGCTACACCTTC	CAKDREANYGYTF
TRBD2	TRBV7-2	.	TRBJ2-1	TGTGCCAGCAGCTTAGCTGGGGTAGCGGGTAGCTCCTACAATGAGCAGTTCTTC	CASSLAGVAGSSYNEQFF
.	TRBV5-4	few	TRBJ1-1	TGTGCCAGCAGCCCCGCCAGCGGGGGGCGGACTGAAGCTTTCTTT	CASSPASGGRTEAFF
.	TRBV4-2	.	TRBJ2-3	TGTGCCAGCAGCCAAGGGACTTCTCGGAGCACAGATACGCAGTATTTT	CASSQGTSRSTDTQYF
.	TRBV4-2	few	TRBJ2-1	TGTGCCAGCAGCGCCCGCCTAGCCAAGGGGGATGAGCAGTTCTTC	CASSARLAKGDEQFF
.	TRBV23-1	.	TRBJ1-2	TGCGCCAGCAGTCAATCGAGGCAGACTTCCATCTATGGCTACACCTTC	CASSQSRQTSIYGYTF
.	TRBV5-6	.	TRBJ1-1	TGTGCCAGCAGCTTGTACAGGAACAGAATGAACACTGAAGCTTTCTTT	CASSLYRNRMNTEAFF
.	TRBV4-3	once	TRBJ1-1	TGCGCCAGCAGCCACCGAAGAGGCACTGAAGCTTTCTTT	CASSHRRGTEAFF
TRBD2	TRBV20-1	.	TRBJ2-5	TGCAGTGCTAGTCTAGCGGGAGGGCCGAAAGAGACCCAGTACTTC	CSASLAGGPKETQYF
TRBD1	TRBV5-1	.	TRBJ1-3	TGCGCCAGCAGCCGGGACAGGGGAAACACCATATATTTT	CASSRDRGNTIYF
TRBD1	TRBV9	.	TRBJ2-1	TGTGCCAGCAGCGCCACTCACAGGGGGCGAGATGAGCAGTTCTTC	CASSATHRGRDEQFF
.	TRBV21-1	.	TRBJ2-2	TGTGCCAGCAGCCCTTCGGACAGGGGGGAGAACACCGGGGAGCTGTTTTTT	CASSPSDRGENTGELFF
.	TRBV5-6	.	TRBJ2-1	TGTGCCAGCAGCTTGGCCGAGCCGGGAACACAGTTCTTC	CASSLAEPGTQFF
.	TRBV9	.	TRBJ2-3	TGTGCCAGCAGCCCCACGGGAGGACAGTCAAGCACAGATACGCAGTATTTT	CASSPTGGQSSTDTQYF
TRBD1	TRBV5-4	medium-sized	TRBJ2-7	TGTGCCAGCAGCCGCGGGACAGGCTCCTACGAGCAGTACTTC	CASSRGTGSYEQYF
TRBD1	TRBV20-1	.	TRBJ1-6	TGCAGTGCTAGTAGTATCGGGACAGCATATAATTCACCCCTCCACTTT	CSASSIGTAYNSPLHF
TRBD1	TRBV10-2	few	TRBJ1-1	TGCGCCAGCAGTGAACTGGCAGGGGGCCCGGGGACTGAAGCTTTCTTT	CASSELAGGPGTEAFF
.	TRBV5-1	.	TRBJ1-1	TGCGCCAGCAGCTTGGTCGTGAACACTGAAGCTTTCTTT	CASSLVVNTEAFF
TRBD2	TRBV9	few	TRBJ2-7	TGTGCCAGCAGCGTAGGCGGGGAGGGACTATACGAGCAGTACTTC	CASSVGGEGLYEQYF
.	TRBV7-3	.	TRBJ2-2	TGTGCCAGCAGCTTAGGACTCAACAAGGCCGGGGAGCTGTTTTTT	CASSLGLNKAGELFF
.	TRBV12-3/TRBV12-4	once	TRBJ1-2	TGTGCCAGCAGTTTCCAGGGGCCCTATGGCTACACCTTC	CASSFQGPYGYTF
TRBD2	TRBV5-1	.	TRBJ2-7	TGCGCCAGCAGGCCGGCTGGTGGACTAGCGGGGGGCAACTCCTACGAGCAGTACTTC	CASRPAGGLAGGNSYEQYF
TRBD1	TRBV19	.	TRBJ1-2	TGTGCCAGTAGTATAGATGTTGGGACAGATGGCTACACCTTC	CASSIDVGTDGYTF
TRBD2	TRBV3-1/TRBV3-2	.	TRBJ2-2	TGTGCCAGCAGCCGAATCCCCCCAGGCGGGGGCGGGGAGCTGTTTTTT	CASSRIPPGGGGELFF
TRBD1	TRBV5-5	.	TRBJ2-7	TGTGCCAGCAGCTTGTTCCCCGGGACAGGCGGGTACGAGCAGTACTTC	CASSLFPGTGGYEQYF
.	TRBV20-1	.	TRBJ2-1	TGCAGTGCTAGTTACTGGGAGCAGTTCTTC	CSASYWEQFF
.	TRBV28	.	TRBJ2-4	TGTGCCAGCACCCCGGGAGCAGGGGGTTTCATTCAGTACTTC	CASTPGAGGFIQYF
.	TRBV2	.	TRBJ1-6	TGTGCCAGCAGTAGTGGTATTCACGTCTTCAGCTCCTATAATTCACCCCTCCACTTT	CASSSGIHVFSSYNSPLHF
.	TRBV5-6	.	TRBJ2-1	TGTGCCAGCAGCATATCGACAACCTACAATGAGCAGTTCTTC	CASSISTTYNEQFF
TRBD2	TRBV27	.	TRBJ2-1	TGTGCCAGCAGTTTCCACCGCGGGAGTAATGAGCAGTTCTTC	CASSFHRGSNEQFF
TRBD2	TRBV7-2	once	TRBJ2-7	TGTGCCAGCAGCTTAGGACTAGCGGGCGAGCAGTACTTC	CASSLGLAGEQYF
.	TRBV10-3	.	TRBJ1-1	TGTGCCATCAGTGAGTCGGAGATTTGGGGGGGGAACACTGAAGCTTTCTTT	CAISESEIWGGNTEAFF
.	TRBV3-1/TRBV3-2	.	TRBJ2-2	TGTGCCAGCAGCCAGAGCGGATCCACCGGGGAGCTGTTTTTT	CASSQSGSTGELFF
.	TRBV10-2	.	TRBJ1-2	TGCGCCAGCAGTGAGTCGGCCAGGCACTCCTATGGCTACACCTTC	CASSESARHSYGYTF
.	TRBV6-1	.	TRBJ2-5	TGTGCCAGCAGTGCCGAGGCGTTCCGGGGAGGAAAGACCCAGTACTTC	CASSAEAFRGGKTQYF
.	TRBV7-2	.	TRBJ2-5	TGTGCCAGCAGCTTAGTCAGCGGCCAACGGACCCAGTACTTC	CASSLVSGQRTQYF